The sequence of this TCR beta chain was determined in a study of cytomegalovirus exposure and HLA in healthy donors. The PCR contained 60 Vbeta and 13 Jbeta primers. The method was immunoSEQ multiplex PCR; TCRdb's version includes in-frame clones alone and lacks a portion of them. The data show 160,000 or so clones, 84% seen once. The V gene's germline CDR1 is SGHNT and CDR2 YYREEE (reference sequence). This CDR3 spans 15 amino acids. V lost 2 bases and J lost 5; bases outside the gene matches: 6. This sequence originates from a man aged 25 to 40 in good health and CMV-seronegative. The sample was PBMCs. The chain couples TRBV5-4 to TRBJ1-4; 7 bases align to TRBD1. CDR3 region: CASSFRGQLNEKLFF. The CDR3 nucleotides are TGTGCCAGCAGCTTTCGGGGACAGCTAAATGAAAAACTGTTTTTT.